These 9 T cell receptor beta chains were all obtained from the same sample, sequenced in a study of T cell repertoires in cytomegalovirus infection. The antigens these receptors bind are not known. TCRdb re-derived calls from the reads in MiXCR, one entry per CDR3 protein. Among 250,000 to 300,000 distinct CDR3 sequences listed, roughly a fifth were seen once. Specimen: cultured PBMCs, collected from culture after CMV antigen stimulation. The receptors stem from a human donor in good health (CMV status not recorded). Some clones in this sample may be carry-over from other donors' samples.

This clonotype was recorded many times. This rearrangement joins TRBV7-9 to TRBJ2-2, with D hard to call. The CDR3 is made up of 16 amino acids. V lost 0 bases, J lost 1 base, and 9 bases lay in between. Germline V gives CDR1 SEHNR, CDR2 FQNEAQ (reference sequence). CDR3 in amino acids: CASSLAPGGNTGELFF. The CDR3 nucleotides are TGTGCCAGCAGCTTAGCGCCGGGCGGGAACACCGGGGAGCTGTTTTTT.

This clonotype has only a few counts. This rearrangement joins TRBV11-2 to TRBJ2-1, with D perhaps matching TRBD2 (5 bases). The CDR3 covers 15 residues. Germline lookup yields CDR1 SGHAT and CDR2 FQNNGV. V was trimmed by 1 base and J by 4 bases, leaving 11 bases between them. The CDR3 DNA reads as TGTGCCAGCAGCTTAGCTAGAGGGCCATACAATGAGCAGTTCTTC. It encodes CASSLARGPYNEQFF.

This chain connects TRBV7-9 to TRBJ2-1; D is uncertain. The ends were cut back, 3 bases at V and 7 bases at J, with 10 bases in the middle. This CDR3 has 13 amino acids. CDR1 SEHNR and CDR2 FQNEAQ come from the germline V gene (reference sequence). The CDR3 coding sequence is TGTGCCAGCAGCTTTATCCTGAGAAATGAGCAGTTCTTC. Protein sequence: CASSFILRNEQFF.

This clonotype was seen a handful of times. This rearrangement joins TRBV10-3 to TRBJ1-2; unclear D gene. The V end lost 5 bases, the J end lost 0 bases, and 4 bases lay between the germline ends. CDR3 length equals 12 residues. Germline CDR1 is ENHRY and CDR2 is SYGVKD. CDR3 loop: CAISKANYGYTF. CDR3 in DNA: TGTGCCATCAGTAAAGCTAACTATGGCTACACCTTC.

The chain joins TRBV11-2 to TRBJ2-3; D remains unclear. Trimming stripped 5 bases from V and 4 bases from J, with 10 bases between. Looked up from germline, CDR1 is SGHAT and CDR2 is FQNNGV. This CDR3 region has 13 residues. CDR3 nucleotide sequence: TGTGCCAGCAGCCTCTGGGAATCAGATACGCAGTATTTT. Its translation: CASSLWESDTQYF.

This chain links TRBV12-3 or TRBV12-4 with TRBJ2-5; a possible D gene is TRBD1 (6 bases). The CDR3 has 13 amino acids. V was clipped by 3 bases and J by 4 bases, with 9 bases between them. The DNA of the CDR3 is TGTGCCAGCAGTTTGGGACACGGAGAGACCCAGTACTTC. This codes for CASSLGHGETQYF.

This clonotype was detected only a few times. The rearrangement uses TRBV30 and TRBJ2-4, with D tentatively TRBD1 (5 bases). V was clipped by 1 base and J by 4 bases, with 5 bases between them. The germline V gene encodes CDR1 GTSNPN and CDR2 SVGIG (reference sequence). The CDR3 is 12 amino acids. The CDR3 bases are TGTGCCTGGAGTGAGGGGAAAAACATTCAGTACTTC. Protein: CAWSEGKNIQYF. Looking up the rest from reference TRBV30 and TRBJ2-4 gives the full variable domain: SQTIHQWPATLVQPVGSPLSLECTVEGTSNPNLYWYRQAAGRGLQLLFYSVGIGQISSEVPQNLSASRPQDRQFILSSKKLLLSDSGFYLCAWSEGKNIQYFGAGTRLSVL.

This clonotype was seen ten or more times. V and J are TRBV7-8 and TRBJ2-3; possibly TRBD2 for D (5 bases). The length of the CDR3 is 17 residues. Germline assignment: CDR1 SGHVS and CDR2 FQNEAQ. The V end was cut by 0 bases, the J end by 0 bases, with 13 bases between. Written as DNA, the CDR3 is TGTGCCAGCAGCTTAGCCCAACTAGTCGGGAGCACAGATACGCAGTATTTT. This codes for CASSLAQLVGSTDTQYF.

This clonotype was detected ten times or more. This chain connects TRBV12-3 or TRBV12-4 to TRBJ1-2; TRBD1 matches at 8 bases. The ends lost 6 bases at V and 7 bases at J; junction bases unmatched: 10. This CDR3 contains 14 residues. In DNA, the CDR3 is TGTGCCAGCAGCCCCATCACAGGGGGAGGTGGCTACACCTTC. Translation gives CASSPITGGGGYTF.